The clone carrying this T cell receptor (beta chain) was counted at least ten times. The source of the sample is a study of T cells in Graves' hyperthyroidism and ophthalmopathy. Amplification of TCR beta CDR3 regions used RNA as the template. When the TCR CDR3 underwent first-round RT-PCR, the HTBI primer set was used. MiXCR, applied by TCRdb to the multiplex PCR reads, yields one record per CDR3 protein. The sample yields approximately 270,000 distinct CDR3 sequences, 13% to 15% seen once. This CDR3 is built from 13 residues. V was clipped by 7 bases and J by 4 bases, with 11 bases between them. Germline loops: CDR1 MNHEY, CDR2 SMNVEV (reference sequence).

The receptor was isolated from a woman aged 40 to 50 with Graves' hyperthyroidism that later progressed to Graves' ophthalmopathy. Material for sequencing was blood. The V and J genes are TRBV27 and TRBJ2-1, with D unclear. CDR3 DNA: TGTGCCAGCACTGGATCACGGTACAATGAGCAGTTCTTC. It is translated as CASTGSRYNEQFF.